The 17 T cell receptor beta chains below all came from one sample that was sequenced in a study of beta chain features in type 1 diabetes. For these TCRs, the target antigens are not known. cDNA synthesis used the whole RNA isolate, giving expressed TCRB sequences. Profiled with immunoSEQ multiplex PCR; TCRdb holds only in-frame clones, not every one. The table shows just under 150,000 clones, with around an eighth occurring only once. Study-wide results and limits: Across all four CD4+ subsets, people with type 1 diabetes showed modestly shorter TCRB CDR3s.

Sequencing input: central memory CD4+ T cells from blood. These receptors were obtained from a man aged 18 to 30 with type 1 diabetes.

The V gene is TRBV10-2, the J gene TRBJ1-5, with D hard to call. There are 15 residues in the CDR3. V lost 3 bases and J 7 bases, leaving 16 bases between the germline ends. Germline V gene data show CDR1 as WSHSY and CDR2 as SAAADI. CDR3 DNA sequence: TGCGCCAGCAGTGAATGGGCCTCCCTCGGGCAGCCCCAGCATTTT. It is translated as CASSEWASLGQPQHF.

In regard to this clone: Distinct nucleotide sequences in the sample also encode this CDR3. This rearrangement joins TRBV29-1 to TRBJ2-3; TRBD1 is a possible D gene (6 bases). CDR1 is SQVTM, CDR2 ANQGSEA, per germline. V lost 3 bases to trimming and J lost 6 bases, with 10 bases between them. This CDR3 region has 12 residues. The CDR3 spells CSVDQGTDTQYF. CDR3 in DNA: TGCAGCGTTGACCAGGGGACGGATACGCAGTATTTT.

CDR3 DNA sequence: TGTGCCAGCAGCCTTATCGCCAGCAATCAGCCCCAGCATTTT. Translated, it gives CASSLIASNQPQHF. The chain recombines TRBV27 with TRBJ1-5; no reliable D call. CDR3 size: 14 residues. The V gene lost 6 bases and the J gene lost 1 base, with 10 bases spanning the gap. Germline lookup yields CDR1 MNHEY and CDR2 SMNVEV (reference sequence).

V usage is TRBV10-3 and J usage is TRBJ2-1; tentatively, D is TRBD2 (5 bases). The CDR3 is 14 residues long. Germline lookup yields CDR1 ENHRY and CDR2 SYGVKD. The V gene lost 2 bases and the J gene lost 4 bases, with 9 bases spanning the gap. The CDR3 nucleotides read TGTGCCATCAGTGAGCCGACGGGATACAATGAGCAGTTCTTC. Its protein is CAISEPTGYNEQFF.

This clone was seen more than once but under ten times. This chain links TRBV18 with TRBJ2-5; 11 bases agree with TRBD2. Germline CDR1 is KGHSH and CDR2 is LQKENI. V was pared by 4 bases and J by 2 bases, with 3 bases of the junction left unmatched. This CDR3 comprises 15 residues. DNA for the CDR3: TGTGCCAGCTCACTCACTAGCGGGGGACAAGAGACCCAGTACTTC. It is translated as CASSLTSGGQETQYF.

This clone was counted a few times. The CDR3 DNA sequence: TGCGCCAGCAGCTCCGACATCTATGGCTACACCTTC. It encodes CASSSDIYGYTF. This chain joins TRBV5-1 and TRBJ1-2; D is undetermined. Germline values: CDR1 SGHRS, CDR2 YFSETQ. The length of the CDR3 is 12 residues. Trimming left V 3 bases short and J 4 bases short, with 7 bases between.

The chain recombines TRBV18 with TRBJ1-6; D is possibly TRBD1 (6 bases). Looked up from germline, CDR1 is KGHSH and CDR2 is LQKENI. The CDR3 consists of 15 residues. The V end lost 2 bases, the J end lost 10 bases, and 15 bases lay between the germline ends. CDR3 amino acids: CASSPSAGAGSPLHF. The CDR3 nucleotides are TGTGCCAGCTCACCAAGCGCAGGGGCGGGATCACCCCTCCACTTT.

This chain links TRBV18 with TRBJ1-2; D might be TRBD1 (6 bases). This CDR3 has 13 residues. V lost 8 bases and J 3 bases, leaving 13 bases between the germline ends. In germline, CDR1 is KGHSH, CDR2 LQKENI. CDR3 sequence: CASQGTADYGYTF. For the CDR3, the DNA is TGTGCCAGCCAGGGGACGGCCGACTATGGCTACACCTTC.

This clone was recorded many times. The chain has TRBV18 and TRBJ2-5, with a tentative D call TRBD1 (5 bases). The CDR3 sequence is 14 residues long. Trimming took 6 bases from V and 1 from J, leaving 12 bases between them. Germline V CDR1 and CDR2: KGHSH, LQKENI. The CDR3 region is CASSLSTGQETQYF. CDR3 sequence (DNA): TGTGCCAGCTCTCTCTCAACAGGCCAAGAGACCCAGTACTTC. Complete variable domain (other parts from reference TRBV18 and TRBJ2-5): NAGVMQNPRHLVRRRGQEARLRCSPMKGHSHVYWYRQLPEEGLKFMVYLQKENIIDESGMPKERFSAEFPKEGPSILRIQQVVRGDSAAYFCASSLSTGQETQYFGPGTRLLVL.

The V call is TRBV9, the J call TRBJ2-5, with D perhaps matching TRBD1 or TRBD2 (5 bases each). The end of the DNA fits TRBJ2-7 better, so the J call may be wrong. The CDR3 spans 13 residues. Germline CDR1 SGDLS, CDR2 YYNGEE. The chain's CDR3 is CASSVGEFYEQYF. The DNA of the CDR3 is TGTGCCAGCAGCGTGGGGGAGTTCTACGAGCAGTACTTC.

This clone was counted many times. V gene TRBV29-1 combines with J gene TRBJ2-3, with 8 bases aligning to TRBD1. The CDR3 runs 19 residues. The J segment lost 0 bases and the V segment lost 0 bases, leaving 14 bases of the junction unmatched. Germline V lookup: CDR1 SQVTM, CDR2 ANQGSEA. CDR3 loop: CSVEEPAGTGETSTDTQYF. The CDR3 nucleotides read TGCAGCGTTGAAGAACCGGCCGGGACAGGCGAAACTAGCACAGATACGCAGTATTTT.

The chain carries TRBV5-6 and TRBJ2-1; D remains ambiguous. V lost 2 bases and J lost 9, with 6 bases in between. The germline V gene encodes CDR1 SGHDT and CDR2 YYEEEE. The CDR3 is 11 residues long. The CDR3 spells CASSFRVEQFF. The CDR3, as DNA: TGTGCCAGCAGCTTCCGCGTTGAGCAGTTCTTC.

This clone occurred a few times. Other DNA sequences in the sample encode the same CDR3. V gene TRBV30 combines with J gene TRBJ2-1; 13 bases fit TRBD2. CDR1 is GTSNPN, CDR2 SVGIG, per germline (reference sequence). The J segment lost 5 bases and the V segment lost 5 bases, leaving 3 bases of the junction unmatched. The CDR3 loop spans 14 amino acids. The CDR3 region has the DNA TGTGCCTGGGGTGGGACTAGCGGGGACAATGAGCAGTTCTTC. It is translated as CAWGGTSGDNEQFF.

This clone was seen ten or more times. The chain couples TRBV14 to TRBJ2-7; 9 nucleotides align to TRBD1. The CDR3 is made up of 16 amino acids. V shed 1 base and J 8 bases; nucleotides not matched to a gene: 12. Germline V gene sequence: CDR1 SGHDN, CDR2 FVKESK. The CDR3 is CASSQGPTGQGYQQYF. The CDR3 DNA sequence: TGTGCCAGCAGCCAAGGACCAACGGGACAGGGATACCAGCAGTACTTC.

CDR3 coding DNA: TGTGCCAGCTCACCCAGCCTCACCGGGGAGCTGTTTTTT. The encoded protein is CASSPSLTGELFF. The chain combines TRBV18 with TRBJ2-2, with no clear D. Per the germline V gene, CDR1 is KGHSH and CDR2 is LQKENI. The CDR3 is 13 residues long. The ends were cut back, 3 bases at V and 4 bases at J, with 6 bases in the middle. The full variable domain, its missing parts supplied by reference TRBV18 and TRBJ2-2, is NAGVMQNPRHLVRRRGQEARLRCSPMKGHSHVYWYRQLPEEGLKFMVYLQKENIIDESGMPKERFSAEFPKEGPSILRIQQVVRGDSAAYFCASSPSLTGELFFGEGSRLTVL.

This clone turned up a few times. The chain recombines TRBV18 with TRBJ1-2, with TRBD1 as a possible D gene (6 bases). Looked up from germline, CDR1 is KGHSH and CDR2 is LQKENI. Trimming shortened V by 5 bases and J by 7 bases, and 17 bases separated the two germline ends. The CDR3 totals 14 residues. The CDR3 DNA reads TGTGCCAGCTCATCGGTACAACAGGGCAGTGGCTACACCTTC. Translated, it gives CASSSVQQGSGYTF. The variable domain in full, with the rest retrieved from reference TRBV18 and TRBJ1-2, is NAGVMQNPRHLVRRRGQEARLRCSPMKGHSHVYWYRQLPEEGLKFMVYLQKENIIDESGMPKERFSAEFPKEGPSILRIQQVVRGDSAAYFCASSSVQQGSGYTFGSGTRLTVV.

This CDR3 reads CASSPVRASHEAFF. The CDR3 nucleotides are TGTGCCAGCTCACCAGTCCGGGCCTCCCATGAAGCTTTCTTT. The chain combines TRBV18 with TRBJ1-1; D is ambiguous. Germline V gene sequence: CDR1 KGHSH, CDR2 LQKENI. The CDR3 has 14 amino acids. Trimming left V 2 bases short and J 7 bases short, with 14 bases between.